The subject of this entry is one T cell receptor (beta chain). This record belongs to a study of blood T cell repertoires in COVID-19. Looking at the study overall: Researchers got acute and convalescent COVID-19 samples from the United States, Italy and Spain.

Donors in Cohort 3 counted as recovered after two negative PCRs, clearance, or symptom resolution. Authors' processing steps: Amplification of reference gene primers provided the estimated nucleated cell counts. This table comes from immunoSEQ multiplex PCR, and its TCRdb copy is limited to in-frame clones, with some not included. V and J calls and clone size are copied from that table; D and trimming were computed from the DNA. Of a few hundred thousand clones in the sample, 70% to 85% were seen once. From germline, CDR1 is LNHDA and CDR2 SQIVND (reference sequence). Between the trimmed V and J ends, which lost 6 bases and 16 bases, there was a span of 19 bases. The CDR3 contains 12 residues.

The V and J genes are TRBV19 and TRBJ1-5; D is perhaps TRBD1 (6 bases). Source material: PBMCs or T cells enriched from blood (not recorded which). This receptor was obtained from a man between 35 and 55 years old who had recovered from COVID-19. CDR3 protein: CASSPGQTTYHF. The CDR3 DNA reads as TGTGCCAGTAGCCCTGGACAGACCACCTATCATTTT. The full variable domain, rest sourced from reference TRBV19 and TRBJ1-5, is DGGITQSPKYLFRKEGQNVTLSCEQNLNHDAMYWYRQDPGQGLRLIYYSQIVNDFQKGDIAEGYSVSREKKESFPLTVTSAQKNPTAFYLCASSPGQTTYHFGDGTRLSIL.